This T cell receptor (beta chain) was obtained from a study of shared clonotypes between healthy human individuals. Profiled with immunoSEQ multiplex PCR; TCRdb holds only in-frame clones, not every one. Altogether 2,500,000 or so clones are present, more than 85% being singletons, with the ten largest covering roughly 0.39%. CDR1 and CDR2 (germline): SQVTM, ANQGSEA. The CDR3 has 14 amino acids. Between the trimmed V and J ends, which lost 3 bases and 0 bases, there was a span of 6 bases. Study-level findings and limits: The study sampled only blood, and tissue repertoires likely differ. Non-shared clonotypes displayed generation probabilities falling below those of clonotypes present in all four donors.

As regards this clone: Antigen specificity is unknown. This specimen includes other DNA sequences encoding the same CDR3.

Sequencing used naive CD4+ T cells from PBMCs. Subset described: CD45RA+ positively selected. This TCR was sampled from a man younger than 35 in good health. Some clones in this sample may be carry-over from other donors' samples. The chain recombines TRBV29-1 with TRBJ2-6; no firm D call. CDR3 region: CSVDGSSGANVLTF. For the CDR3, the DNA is TGCAGCGTTGATGGAAGCTCTGGGGCCAACGTCCTGACTTTC.